This record concerns one T cell receptor (beta chain) sequence. Its antigen is not known. The sample comes from a study of PD-1 blockade in classical Hodgkin lymphoma. CDR1 and CDR2 from the germline V gene are GTSNPN and SVGIG (reference sequence). The CDR3 totals 12 residues. Trimming shortened V by 8 bases and J by 1 base, and 9 bases separated the two germline ends. Time point meaning: cycle 4 day 1 (C4D1), after five to seven weeks of nivolumab. Every patient experienced relapse after autologous stem cell transplantation, and brentuximab vedotin exposure varied. Method: immunoSEQ multiplex PCR; TCRdb's copy keeps in-frame clones and lacks some. Among approximately 24,000 clones listed, more than 65% were seen once. Overall study results and limits: Patients with a complete response exhibited baseline diversity comparable to newly diagnosed patients. Prior therapy or disease activity may underlie the repertoire differences, whose causes remain undefined.

The source material was peripheral blood mononuclear cells (PBMCs), sampled before the fourth cycle of nivolumab. V and J are TRBV30 and TRBJ1-3; perhaps TRBD1 as D (6 bases). This clonotype originated in a human donor with classical Hodgkin lymphoma. This CDR3 is CAHRGSGNTIYF. In DNA, the CDR3 is TGTGCCCATAGGGGGTCTGGAAACACCATATATTTT.